This TCR beta chain was retrieved from a study of cytomegalovirus exposure and HLA in healthy donors. In the study overall: From donors who were HLA-typed, an early data release held 80 million to 95 million unique TCRs.

Whole-study results and caveats: In a later analysis, productive TCRs from donors in an Asian-associated ancestry cluster reportedly carried fewer N-insertions than the cohort mean. The authors listed 164 TCR beta chains as cytomegalovirus-associated. Specificity for CMV antigens was confirmed in vitro for three of the CMV-associated chains.

A word on this clone: No antigen is known for it.

Germline assignment: CDR1 SGHAT and CDR2 FQNNGV. Trimming removed 5 bases from V and 8 bases from J, with 16 bases in between. This CDR3 comprises 14 residues. Use of 60 Vbeta and 13 Jbeta primers characterized the PCR. Assay used: immunoSEQ multiplex PCR; TCRdb lists only in-frame clones, some missing. The repertoire holds over 120,000 clones, with roughly 82% as singletons. The sequenced sample was PBMCs. The chain recombines TRBV11-2 with TRBJ1-3, with D tentatively TRBD1 (6 bases). This TCR was recovered from a man aged 30-40 years in good health and CMV-seronegative. The CDR3: CASSPASGVDTIYF. As DNA, the CDR3 is TGTGCCAGCAGCCCCGCGTCAGGGGTTGACACCATATATTTT.